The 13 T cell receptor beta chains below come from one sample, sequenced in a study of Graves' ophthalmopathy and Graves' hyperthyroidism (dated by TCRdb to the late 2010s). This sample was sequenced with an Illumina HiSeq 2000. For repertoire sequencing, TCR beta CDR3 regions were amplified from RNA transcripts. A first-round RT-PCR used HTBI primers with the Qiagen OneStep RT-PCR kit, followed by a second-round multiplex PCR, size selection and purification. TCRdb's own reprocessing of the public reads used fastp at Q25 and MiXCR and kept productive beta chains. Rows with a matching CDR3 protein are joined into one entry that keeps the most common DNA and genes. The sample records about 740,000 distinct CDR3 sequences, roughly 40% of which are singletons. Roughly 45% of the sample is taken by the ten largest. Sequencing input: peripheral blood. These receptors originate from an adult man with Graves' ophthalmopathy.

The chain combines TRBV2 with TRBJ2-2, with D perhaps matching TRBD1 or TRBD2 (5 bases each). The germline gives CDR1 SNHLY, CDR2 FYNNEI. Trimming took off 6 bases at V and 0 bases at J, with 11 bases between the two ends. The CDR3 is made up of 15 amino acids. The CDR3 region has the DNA TGTGCCAGCAGCTTTGAGGGGACGAACACCGGGGAGCTGTTTTTT. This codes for CASSFEGTNTGELFF.

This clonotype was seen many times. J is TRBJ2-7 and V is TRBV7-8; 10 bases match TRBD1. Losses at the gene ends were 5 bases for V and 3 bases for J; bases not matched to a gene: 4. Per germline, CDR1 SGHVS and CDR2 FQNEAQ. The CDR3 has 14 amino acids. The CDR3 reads CASSAGTGVYEQYF. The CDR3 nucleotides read TGTGCCAGCAGCGCCGGGACAGGGGTCTACGAGCAGTACTTC.

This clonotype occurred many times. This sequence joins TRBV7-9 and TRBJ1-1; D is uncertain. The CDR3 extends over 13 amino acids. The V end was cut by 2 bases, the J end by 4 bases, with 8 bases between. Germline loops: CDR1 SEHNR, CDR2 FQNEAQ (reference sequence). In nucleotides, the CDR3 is TGTGCCAGCAGCTTAATGGAGGGCACTGAAGCTTTCTTT. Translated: CASSLMEGTEAFF.

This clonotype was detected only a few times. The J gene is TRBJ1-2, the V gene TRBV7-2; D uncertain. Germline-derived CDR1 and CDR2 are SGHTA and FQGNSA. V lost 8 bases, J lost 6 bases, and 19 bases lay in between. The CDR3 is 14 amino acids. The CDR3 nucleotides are TGTGCCAGCGGCCGGGCCGGGCAAAGGGATGGCTACACCTTC. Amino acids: CASGRAGQRDGYTF.

Written as DNA, the CDR3 is TGTGCCAGCAGGCCTAGCGGTCCCCCATCCTACGAGCAGTACTTC. This translates into CASRPSGPPSYEQYF. J is TRBJ2-7 and V is TRBV12-3 or TRBV12-4; 7 bases are a match to TRBD2. CDR3 length: 15 amino acids. Trimming removed 6 bases from V and 1 base from J; junction bases left unmatched: 9.

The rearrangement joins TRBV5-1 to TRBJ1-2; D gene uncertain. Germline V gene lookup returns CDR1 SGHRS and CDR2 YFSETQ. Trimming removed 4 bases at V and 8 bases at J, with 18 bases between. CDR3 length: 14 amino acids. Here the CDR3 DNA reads TGCGCCAGCAGCCCGACCCATATCGTAGAGGGCTACACCTTC. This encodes CASSPTHIVEGYTF.

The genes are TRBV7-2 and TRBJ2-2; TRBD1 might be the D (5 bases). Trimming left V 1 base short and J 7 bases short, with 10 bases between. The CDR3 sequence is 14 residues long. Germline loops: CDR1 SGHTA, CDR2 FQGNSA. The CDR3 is CASSLGGAFGELFF. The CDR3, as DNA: TGTGCCAGCAGCTTAGGGGGCGCTTTCGGGGAGCTGTTTTTT.

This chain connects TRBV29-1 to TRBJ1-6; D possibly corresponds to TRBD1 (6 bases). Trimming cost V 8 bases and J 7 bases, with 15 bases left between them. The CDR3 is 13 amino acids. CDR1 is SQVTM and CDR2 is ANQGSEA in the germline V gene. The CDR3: CSSETGMNSPLHF. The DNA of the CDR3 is TGCAGCAGTGAAACAGGGATGAATTCACCCCTCCACTTT.

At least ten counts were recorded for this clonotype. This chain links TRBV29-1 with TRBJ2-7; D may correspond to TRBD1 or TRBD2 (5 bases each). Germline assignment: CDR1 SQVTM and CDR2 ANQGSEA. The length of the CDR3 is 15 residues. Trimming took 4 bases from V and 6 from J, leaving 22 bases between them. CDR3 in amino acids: CSVVLGERRPGEQYF. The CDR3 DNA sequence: TGCAGCGTTGTATTGGGGGAGAGGAGGCCGGGCGAGCAGTACTTC.

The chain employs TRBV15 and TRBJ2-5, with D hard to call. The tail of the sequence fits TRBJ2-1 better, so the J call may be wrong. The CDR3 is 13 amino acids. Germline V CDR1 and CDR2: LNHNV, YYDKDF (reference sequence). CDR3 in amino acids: CATQRVGGNEQFF. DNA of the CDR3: TGTGCCACCCAACGTGTGGGCGGCAATGAGCAGTTCTTC.

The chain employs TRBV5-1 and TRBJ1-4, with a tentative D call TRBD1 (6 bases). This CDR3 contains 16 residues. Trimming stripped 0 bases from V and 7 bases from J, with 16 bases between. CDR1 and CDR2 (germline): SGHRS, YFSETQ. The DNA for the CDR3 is TGCGCCAGCAGCTTGGAGGCAGGGGTGTTTACTGAAAAACTGTTTTTT. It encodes CASSLEAGVFTEKLFF. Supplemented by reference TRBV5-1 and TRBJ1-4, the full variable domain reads KAGVTQTPRYLIKTRGQQVTLSCSPISGHRSVSWYQQTPGQGLQFLFEYFSETQRNKGNFPGRFSGRQFSNSRSEMNVSTLELGDSALYLCASSLEAGVFTEKLFFGSGTQLSVL.

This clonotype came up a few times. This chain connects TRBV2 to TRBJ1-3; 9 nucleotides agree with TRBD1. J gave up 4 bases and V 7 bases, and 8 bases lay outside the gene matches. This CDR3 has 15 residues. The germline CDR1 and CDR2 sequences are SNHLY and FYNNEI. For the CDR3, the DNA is TGTGCCAGCAAAACCGGGACAGGGCCCGGAAACACCATATATTTT. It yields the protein CASKTGTGPGNTIYF.

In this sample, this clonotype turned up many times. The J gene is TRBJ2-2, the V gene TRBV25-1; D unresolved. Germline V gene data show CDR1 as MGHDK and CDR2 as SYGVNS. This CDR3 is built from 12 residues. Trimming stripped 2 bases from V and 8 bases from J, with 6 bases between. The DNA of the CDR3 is TGTGCCAGCAGTGAAAGGGCAGGGGAGCTGTTTTTT. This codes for CASSERAGELFF.